These 5 T cell receptor beta chains originate from one sample sequenced in a study of beta chain features in type 1 diabetes. Study observations and caveats: TCRB CDR3s were moderately but significantly shorter in Type 1 diabetes patients in all four CD4+ subsets.

These receptors are not linked to any known antigen. Reverse transcribing all isolated RNA meant expressed TCRB transcripts were sequenced. Sequencing used immunoSEQ multiplex PCR; TCRdb keeps in-frame clones, though not all of them. The data contain 150,000 to 200,000 clones, around 7.9% of them singletons. Sequencing input: central memory CD4+ T cells from blood. The source of these receptors is a man aged 18 to 30 with type 1 diabetes.

This clone was found a few times. V is TRBV4-2 and J is TRBJ2-3, with 11 bases identical to TRBD2. The CDR3 contains 18 residues. V gave up 1 base and J gave up 3 bases; unmatched junction bases: 9. Germline V gene data show CDR1 as LGHNA and CDR2 as YNFKEQ. CDR3 nucleotides: TGTGCCAGCAGCCAAGGAGGGCTAGCGGGAGGTTGGACAGATACGCAGTATTTT. This codes for CASSQGGLAGGWTDTQYF.

Only a few counts were recorded for this clone. The chain carries TRBV2 and TRBJ1-1, with D possibly being TRBD1 (5 bases). CDR3 length: 11 residues. Germline V gives CDR1 SNHLY, CDR2 FYNNEI. The V and J ends lost 8 bases and 7 bases respectively, with 11 bases between them. Written as DNA, the CDR3 is TGTGCCAGCGAGTATCAGGGTGAAGCTTTCTTT. This translates into CASEYQGEAFF.

The gene calls are TRBV11-2 and TRBJ1-5; tentatively, D is TRBD1 (6 bases). Per the germline V gene, CDR1 is SGHAT and CDR2 is FQNNGV. Trimming stripped 1 base from V and 2 bases from J, with 12 bases between. The CDR3 has 16 amino acids. The CDR3 DNA follows: TGTGCCAGCAGCTTAGTAGGGGGGGTCGGCAATCAGCCCCAGCATTTT. Its protein product is CASSLVGGVGNQPQHF.

This clone was counted once. The rearrangement joins TRBV4-1 to TRBJ2-1; 7 nucleotides match TRBD2. The CDR3 covers 15 residues. J was trimmed by 4 bases and V by 5 bases; bases with no gene match: 8. Germline values: CDR1 MGHRA, CDR2 YSYEKL. CDR3: CASSFWGGGYNEQFF. For the CDR3, the DNA is TGCGCCAGCAGCTTTTGGGGGGGAGGGTACAATGAGCAGTTCTTC.

In this sample, this clone turned up a few times. V is TRBV10-3 and J is TRBJ1-1; 7 nucleotides match TRBD1. This CDR3 comprises 12 residues. The V segment lost 9 bases and the J segment 7 bases; nucleotides outside the gene matches: 8. Germline CDR1 is ENHRY and CDR2 is SYGVKD. In DNA, the CDR3 is TGTGCCATAGGGGGCAGGGAGGATGAAGCTTTCTTT. Residues: CAIGGREDEAFF.